The present T cell receptor (beta chain) was sequenced within a study of T cell repertoires in cytomegalovirus infection. Study details: CMV infection together with matching HLA type was indicated by public TCR beta signatures.

CDR3 length: 13 amino acids. CDR1 and CDR2 (germline): MNHEY, SVGAGI. The trim removed 6 bases at V and 1 base at J, leaving 2 bases unmatched. In TCRdb, the reads were re-called with MiXCR into one record per CDR3 protein. In the table there are some 220,000 distinct CDR3 sequences, approximately 7% of which are singletons. There are many counts of this clonotype. Material: PBMCs. The gene calls are TRBV6-5 and TRBJ1-2; TRBD1 aligns across 7 bases. The source of this sequence is a human donor in good health (CMV status not recorded). Some clones in this sample may be carry-over from other donors' samples. The CDR3 DNA sequence: TGTGCCAGCAGCGGGACAGTTAACTATGGCTACACCTTC. It specifies CASSGTVNYGYTF.